The 12 T cell receptor beta chains below were found in one sample sequenced in a study of blood T cell repertoires in COVID-19. Sequencing was performed with immunoSEQ multiplex PCR; in TCRdb, only in-frame clones are kept and a portion is missing. Here the sample spans around 300,000 clones, roughly 85% being singletons. The sample consisted of peripheral blood. Receptors originate from a human donor in a cohort sampled during active COVID-19.

The chain combines TRBV19 with TRBJ2-2, with D hard to call. With 0 bases removed from V and 7 bases from J, the gap between germline ends came to 12 bases. Germline V lookup: CDR1 LNHDA, CDR2 SQIVND (reference sequence). The CDR3 consists of 15 residues. The CDR3 loop reads CASSIDRVMGGELFF. The CDR3 DNA sequence: TGTGCCAGTAGTATAGACCGGGTAATGGGCGGGGAGCTGTTTTTT.

The genes are TRBV3-1 (or the pseudogene TRBV3-2) and TRBJ2-7; 7 nucleotides agree with TRBD2. The V gene's germline CDR1 is LGHDT and CDR2 YNNKEL (reference sequence). Losses at the gene ends were 6 bases for V and 0 bases for J; bases not matched to a gene: 5. This CDR3 comprises 14 residues. The CDR3 region has the DNA TGTGCCAGCAGTGCGGGGGATTCCTCCTACGAGCAGTACTTC. It yields the protein CASSAGDSSYEQYF.

V is TRBV6-6 and J is TRBJ2-6; tentatively, D is TRBD1 (7 bases). Germline V CDR1 and CDR2: MNHNY, SVGAGI (reference sequence). The CDR3 sequence is 17 residues long. Trimming stripped 5 bases from V and 1 base from J, with 15 bases between. This CDR3 is CASSPRDRRSGANVLTF. In DNA, the CDR3 is TGTGCCAGCAGTCCGCGGGACAGAAGATCTGGGGCCAACGTCCTGACTTTC.

The gene calls are TRBV9 and TRBJ2-7; TRBD2 is a possible D gene (7 bases). V lost 3 bases to trimming and J lost 5 bases, with 15 bases between them. Germline lookup yields CDR1 SGDLS and CDR2 YYNGEE. The length of the CDR3 is 14 residues. CDR3 bases: TGTGCCAGCAGCGGCCGCGGGGGCATGAACGAGCAGTACTTC. This translates into CASSGRGGMNEQYF.

The rearrangement joins TRBV3-1 (or the pseudogene TRBV3-2) to TRBJ2-3, with unresolved D. This CDR3 spans 16 amino acids. Germline V CDR1 and CDR2: LGHDT, YNNKEL (reference sequence). Trimming took off 4 bases at V and 5 bases at J, with 19 bases between the two ends. CDR3 residues: CASSPRVARAVDTQYF. For the CDR3, the DNA is TGTGCCAGCAGCCCTCGGGTAGCACGAGCCGTAGATACGCAGTATTTT.

This chain links TRBV25-1 with TRBJ2-1; TRBD1 is a possible D gene (6 bases). This CDR3 has 15 amino acids. The ends were cut back, 2 bases at V and 4 bases at J, with 12 bases in the middle. Germline V CDR1 and CDR2: MGHDK, SYGVNS. CDR3 protein: CASSERPRGYNEQFF. The CDR3 DNA sequence: TGTGCCAGCAGTGAACGGCCGAGGGGGTACAATGAGCAGTTCTTC.

Of note for this clone: A read error is likely here: a far larger clone is one base away. This chain links TRBV7-9 with TRBJ1-6, with D possibly TRBD1 on 5 matching bases. Germline V gene sequence: CDR1 SEHNR, CDR2 FQNEAQ (reference sequence). V lost 3 bases to trimming and J lost 0 bases, with 6 bases between them. The CDR3 is 15 residues long. Here the CDR3 DNA reads TGTGCCAGCAGCTTGGGGGGCTCCTATAATTCACCCCTCCACTTT. Its translation: CASSLGGSYNSPLHF.

The chain links TRBV24-1 to TRBJ2-7; D possibly corresponds to TRBD1 (7 bases). CDR1 is KGHDR, CDR2 SFDVKD, per germline. V lost 3 bases, J lost 7 bases, and 12 bases lay in between. The CDR3 is made up of 13 amino acids. CDR3 bases: TGTGCCACCAGTGATATACAGGGGAGGGAGCAGTACTTC. This encodes CATSDIQGREQYF.

V usage is TRBV6-5 and J usage is TRBJ1-4; tentative D call: TRBD1 (6 bases). Trimming took off 6 bases at V and 14 bases at J, with 19 bases between the two ends. Germline lookup yields CDR1 MNHEY and CDR2 SVGAGI. The CDR3 runs to 13 residues. CDR3 protein: CASRKGDGGVLFF. In DNA, the CDR3 is TGTGCCAGCAGGAAGGGGGATGGGGGCGTTCTGTTTTTT.

The V call is TRBV12-3 or TRBV12-4, the J call TRBJ2-1; 8 bases fit TRBD2. V lost 4 bases and J lost 8; bases outside the gene matches: 4. CDR3 length equals 13 residues. In DNA, the CDR3 is TGTGCCAGCAGTTACGGGGGGGATGATGAGCAGTTCTTC. It encodes CASSYGGDDEQFF.

The chain recombines TRBV29-1 with TRBJ1-2, with TRBD1 matching over 10 bases. Germline V gene data show CDR1 as SQVTM and CDR2 as ANQGSEA. The CDR3 has 13 amino acids. V lost 7 bases to trimming and J lost 6 bases; unmatched junction nucleotides: 8. The DNA for the CDR3 is TGCAGCGCCGGGGACAGGGGTTCGCATGGCTACACCTTC. As protein: CSAGDRGSHGYTF.

This sequence joins TRBV24-1 and TRBJ1-2; TRBD1 aligns across 10 bases. The V and J ends lost 12 bases and 7 bases, in that order; junction bases with no gene match: 10. This CDR3 comprises 13 residues. Germline CDR1 KGHDR, CDR2 SFDVKD. This CDR3 reads CASQGWDRGGYTF. As DNA, the CDR3 is TGTGCCTCACAAGGTTGGGACAGGGGTGGCTACACCTTC.